Below are 3 T cell receptor beta chains sequenced from a single sample in a study of shared clonotypes between healthy human individuals. Clones were sequenced by immunoSEQ multiplex PCR, and TCRdb holds only the in-frame ones, with some missing. The table has some 1.5 million clones, around 95% seen once. Sequenced input: naive CD4+ T cells sorted from blood. Subset defined: CD45RA+ positively selected. These receptors were taken from a man aged 25-40 years in good health.

The rearrangement uses TRBV13 and TRBJ1-3, with 7 positions matching TRBD1. The germline V gene has CDR1 PRHDT and CDR2 FYEKMQ (reference sequence). CDR3 length: 17 amino acids. Germline trimming cut 5 bases from V and 2 bases from J; bases unmatched to any gene: 12. The CDR3 DNA follows: TGTGCCAGCAGCCGCCTGGGACAGTCGGAACCTGGAAACACCATATATTTT. Amino acid sequence: CASSRLGQSEPGNTIYF.

V and J are TRBV19 and TRBJ2-7; 10 bases match TRBD1. Germline-derived CDR1 and CDR2 are LNHDA and SQIVND (reference sequence). V shed 4 bases and J 5 bases; nucleotides not matched to a gene: 2. The CDR3 is 13 amino acids. CDR3 in amino acids: CASSRQGANEQYF. In DNA form, the CDR3 reads TGTGCCAGTAGTAGACAGGGGGCGAACGAGCAGTACTTC.

The chain employs TRBV5-5 and TRBJ1-4; D unclear. The V end was cut by 0 bases, the J end by 7 bases, with 16 bases between. The germline V gene encodes CDR1 SGHKS and CDR2 YYEKEE (reference sequence). The CDR3 runs to 16 residues. The CDR3 is CASSLGMDPIGEKLFF. The CDR3 nucleotides read TGTGCCAGCAGCTTGGGGATGGACCCGATCGGTGAAAAACTGTTTTTT.